These 2 T cell receptor beta chains came from one sample sequenced in a study of OX40 agonist ivuxolimab in advanced cancers. Produced via immunoSEQ multiplex PCR; TCRdb's table is partial and in-frame only. This table has tens of thousands of clones, just over 85% appearing once. Sequenced material: CD4+ or CD8+ T cells sorted from blood, taken in a trial of the OX40 agonist ivuxolimab. All receptors derive from an adult with an advanced solid tumor such as melanoma, head and neck, liver or kidney cancer.

The chain combines TRBV6-5 with TRBJ1-4, with D possibly being TRBD1 (5 bases). The CDR3 is 15 residues long. Germline V gives CDR1 MNHEY, CDR2 SVGAGI. Trimming removed 2 bases at V and 11 bases at J, with 18 bases between. This chain's CDR3 is CASSYTQRDETKLFF. The CDR3 DNA is TGTGCCAGCAGTTACACGCAAAGGGACGAGACGAAACTGTTTTTT.

The chain is built from TRBV7-6 and TRBJ2-1; D is undetermined. V lost 4 bases and J lost 4, with 14 bases in between. Per the germline V gene, CDR1 is SGHVS and CDR2 is FNYEAQ. There are 15 residues in the CDR3. For the CDR3, the DNA is TGTGCCAGCAGCTACGACGAAAACCAATACAATGAGCAGTTCTTC. It specifies CASSYDENQYNEQFF.